The clone carrying this T cell receptor beta chain was recorded at least ten times. Its antigen is currently unknown. Noted time point: longitudinal time-point 3. From 2 million PBMCs stored at -80 C, the unsorted libraries were generated. This entry comes from a study of neurological immune-mediated disorders. Regarding the study as a whole: Whereas HTLV-1-associated myelopathy showed the most TCR clonal expansion, multiple sclerosis showed the least, with levels below those of healthy controls.

V was pared by 4 bases and J by 8 bases, with 21 bases between. Germline CDR1 and CDR2: DFQATT and SNEGSKA (reference sequence). CDR3 length: 15 residues. Over 180 million TCR-beta sequences, together covering 15-18 subjects, were produced by every individual sequencing run that was carried out. TCRdb re-called the 5' RACE reads with MiXCR, one entry per CDR3 protein. The sample carries about 53,000 distinct CDR3 sequences, approximately 9.2% recorded once. The chain joins TRBV20-1 to TRBJ2-1; maybe TRBD2 (6 bases). This receptor was obtained from a woman aged 40 to 50 in good health. The source material was PBMCs. CDR3 coding DNA: TGCAGTGCTACGGCCCGGGGACTGAGTTTGGATGAGCAGTTCTTC. This translates into CSATARGLSLDEQFF.